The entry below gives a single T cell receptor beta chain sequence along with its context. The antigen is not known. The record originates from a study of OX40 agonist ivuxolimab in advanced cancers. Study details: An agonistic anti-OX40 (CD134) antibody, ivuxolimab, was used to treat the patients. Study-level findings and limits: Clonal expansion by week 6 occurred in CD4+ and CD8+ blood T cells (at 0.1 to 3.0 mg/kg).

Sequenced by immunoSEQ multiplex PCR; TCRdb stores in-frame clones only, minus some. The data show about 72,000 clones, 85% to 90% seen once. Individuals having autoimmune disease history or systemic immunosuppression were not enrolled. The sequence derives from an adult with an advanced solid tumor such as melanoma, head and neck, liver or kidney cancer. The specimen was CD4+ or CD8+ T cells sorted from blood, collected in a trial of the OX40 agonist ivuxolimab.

The CDR3 here is CASSPGGNYGYTF. CDR3 in DNA: TGCGCCAGCAGCCCCGGGGGTAACTATGGCTACACCTTC. The chain is built from TRBV5-1 and TRBJ1-2, with D possibly being TRBD1 (5 bases). Germline CDR1 SGHRS, CDR2 YFSETQ. The V gene lost 4 bases and the J gene lost 1 base, with 8 bases spanning the gap. The length of the CDR3 is 13 residues.